This T cell receptor (beta chain) is drawn from a study of identical twins. This clonotype was detected only a few times. All of the donors were Caucasians in good health. Trimming removed 0 bases at V and 3 bases at J, with 15 bases between. Germline CDR1 is SEHNR and CDR2 is FQNEAQ (reference sequence). The length of the CDR3 is 16 residues. MiXCR was run by TCRdb on the 5' RACE reads, yielding one entry per CDR3 protein. Here the sample spans fewer than 500,000 distinct CDR3 sequences, more than 13% being singletons. The sample was also linked to a second study, of yellow fever vaccine responses in identical twins.

V and J are TRBV7-9 and TRBJ2-7, with D perhaps assigned TRBD1 or TRBD2 (6 bases each). Input material: CD4+ T cells sorted from blood. The receptor's source is a woman aged 18-35 years in good health. CDR3 region: CASSLALRGRGYEQYF. The DNA for the CDR3 is TGTGCCAGCAGCTTAGCGCTTCGGGGGCGAGGCTACGAGCAGTACTTC.